The 15 T cell receptor beta chains below come from one sample, sequenced in a study of shared clonotypes between healthy human individuals. Profiled with immunoSEQ multiplex PCR; TCRdb holds only in-frame clones, not every one. The table lists approximately 97,000 clones, 67% of them singletons, with 40% to 45% in the top ten. Material: memory CD8+ T cells sorted from blood. Stated subset: CD45RO+ cells pooled with CCR7-negative TemRA cells. The receptors derive from a man aged 25 to 45 in good health.

The chain combines TRBV10-3 with TRBJ1-2, with D possibly matching TRBD1 (5 bases). Trimming pared 10 bases from V and 0 bases from J, leaving 18 bases between. From germline, CDR1 is ENHRY and CDR2 SYGVKD. The CDR3 spans 15 residues. The CDR3 DNA sequence: TGTGCCACCAGCCAGATGGGGGGATCTAACTATGGCTACACCTTC. This encodes CATSQMGGSNYGYTF.

The rearrangement links TRBV5-4 to TRBJ2-2; D may be TRBD2 (5 bases). Germline-derived CDR1 and CDR2 are SGHNT and YYREEE (reference sequence). V lost 6 bases, J lost 0 bases, and 9 bases lay in between. This CDR3 contains 14 residues. CDR3 nucleotides: TGTGCCAGCACCCGGGGTTCGAACACCGGGGAGCTGTTTTTT. Translating gives CASTRGSNTGELFF.

This clone occurred once. This chain links TRBV5-8 with TRBJ2-3; 9 nucleotides line up with TRBD2. The CDR3 is 15 residues long. V shed 3 bases and J 5 bases; nucleotides not matched to a gene: 7. The germline V gene encodes CDR1 SGHTS and CDR2 YDEGEE. The CDR3 reads CASSSYAGGLDTQYF. The CDR3 DNA is TGTGCCAGCAGCTCCTACGCGGGAGGGCTAGATACGCAGTATTTT.

The chain uses TRBV4-3 and TRBJ2-7; D is possibly TRBD1 (5 bases). The V end was cut by 1 base, the J end by 6 bases, with 13 bases between. The CDR3 has 14 residues. In germline, CDR1 is LGHNA, CDR2 YSLEER. The CDR3 bases are TGCGCCAGCAGCCAAGTGCGGCAGGGCCGCGAGCAGTACTTC. Translating it yields CASSQVRQGREQYF.

The genes are TRBV10-2 and TRBJ2-7; D tentatively reads TRBD1 or TRBD2 (6 bases each). Germline loops: CDR1 WSHSY, CDR2 SAAADI. The V end was cut by 7 bases, the J end by 1 base, with 14 bases between. This CDR3 is 14 amino acids long. The CDR3 sequence is CASTSQGTSYEQYF. CDR3 DNA sequence: TGCGCCAGCACCTCTCAGGGGACTTCCTACGAGCAGTACTTC.

V and J are TRBV23-1 and TRBJ2-1; 9 nucleotides agree with TRBD1. TRBV23-1 is filed as an ORF, its function uncertain. CDR3 length equals 15 residues. V was clipped by 7 bases and J by 1 base; unmatched bases: 5. The CDR3 reads CASTTGTGSYNEQFF. CDR3 sequence (DNA): TGCGCCAGCACCACCGGGACAGGGTCCTACAATGAGCAGTTCTTC.

The chain uses TRBV2 and TRBJ2-7, with D maybe TRBD1 (5 bases). Germline values: CDR1 SNHLY, CDR2 FYNNEI. Deletions cut 5 bases from V and 0 bases from J, with 11 bases between. There are 14 residues in the CDR3. The CDR3 region has the DNA TGTGCCAGCAGTCCCGGACATAGCTCCTACGAGCAGTACTTC. Amino acid sequence: CASSPGHSSYEQYF.

This clone was recorded only once. This likely came from a read error, as a far larger clone is one base away. This sequence joins TRBV6-4 and TRBJ2-3, with 7 nucleotides matching TRBD1. This CDR3 has 14 amino acids. The V and J ends lost 2 bases and 4 bases, in that order; junction bases with no gene match: 3. The germline gives CDR1 MRHNA, CDR2 SNTAGT. The CDR3 reads CASSDGTEADTQYF. The CDR3 DNA follows: TGTGCCAGCAGTGACGGGACAGAGGCAGATACGCAGTATTTT.

The chain uses TRBV19 and TRBJ2-5; no reliable D call. V shed 6 bases and J shed 1 base, with 9 bases lying between them. CDR1 is LNHDA and CDR2 is SQIVND in the germline V gene (reference sequence). The length of the CDR3 is 13 residues. The CDR3 coding sequence is TGTGCCAGTAGGTTAACGATCCAAGAGACCCAGTACTTC. Translated, it gives CASRLTIQETQYF.

This chain links TRBV7-2 with TRBJ1-6; 8 bases match TRBD1. This CDR3 region has 17 residues. The germline V gene has CDR1 SGHTA and CDR2 FQGNSA. V was pared by 2 bases and J by 8 bases, with 11 bases of the junction left unmatched. CDR3 nucleotides: TGTGCCAGCAGCTTAAAGTCGGCAGGGGGCGCTGATTCACCCCTCCACTTT. Translating it yields CASSLKSAGGADSPLHF.

V is TRBV2 and J is TRBJ2-7, with D tentatively TRBD2 (5 bases). The CDR3 totals 16 residues. Per the germline V gene, CDR1 is SNHLY and CDR2 is FYNNEI. V lost 9 bases to trimming and J lost 0 bases, with 21 bases between them. The DNA for the CDR3 is TGTGCCAGTCGTCCTCTCGTTGGGGAGAGCTCCTACGAGCAGTACTTC. It yields the protein CASRPLVGESSYEQYF.

The table lists this clone with a few counts. This chain links TRBV6-4 with TRBJ2-2; 8 nucleotides align to TRBD1. The CDR3 length is 15 residues. The junction had 7 bases not matched to a gene; V was cut back by 6 bases and J by 4 bases. Per germline, CDR1 MRHNA and CDR2 SNTAGT. The CDR3 sequence: CASRPGQEPTGELFF. CDR3 DNA sequence: TGTGCCAGCAGACCGGGACAGGAGCCCACCGGGGAGCTGTTTTTT.

Only a few counts were recorded for this clone. This specimen includes other DNA sequences encoding the same CDR3. This rearrangement joins TRBV28 to TRBJ1-1; possibly TRBD1 for D (5 bases). With 1 base removed from V and 2 bases from J, the gap between germline ends came to 8 bases. The germline CDR1 and CDR2 sequences are MDHEN and SYDVKM. CDR3 length equals 14 residues. CDR3 loop: CASSLSGTNTEAFF. The CDR3 DNA follows: TGTGCCAGCAGTTTATCTGGGACCAACACTGAAGCTTTCTTT.

The gene calls are TRBV5-3 and TRBJ2-5; a possible D gene is TRBD2 (6 bases). TRBV5-3 is recorded as an ORF, its role being uncertain. Trimming took off 3 bases at V and 4 bases at J, with 28 bases between the two ends. This CDR3 has 19 residues. Written as DNA, the CDR3 is TGTGCCAGAAGCTCCCTCGAGGGACGGGGAGGTCCCGTCCGAGAGACCCAGTACTTC. Protein sequence: CARSSLEGRGGPVRETQYF.

This clone is a singleton in its sample. The chain uses TRBV6-5 and TRBJ2-5, with D possibly matching TRBD2 (6 bases). The DNA end is a closer match to TRBJ2-7, so the J assignment may be wrong. The CDR3 covers 13 residues. Germline V gene lookup returns CDR1 MNHEY and CDR2 SVGAGI. In DNA form, the CDR3 reads TGTGCCAGCAGTACGGGCGGGACCTACGAGCAGTACTTC. Its translation: CASSTGGTYEQYF.